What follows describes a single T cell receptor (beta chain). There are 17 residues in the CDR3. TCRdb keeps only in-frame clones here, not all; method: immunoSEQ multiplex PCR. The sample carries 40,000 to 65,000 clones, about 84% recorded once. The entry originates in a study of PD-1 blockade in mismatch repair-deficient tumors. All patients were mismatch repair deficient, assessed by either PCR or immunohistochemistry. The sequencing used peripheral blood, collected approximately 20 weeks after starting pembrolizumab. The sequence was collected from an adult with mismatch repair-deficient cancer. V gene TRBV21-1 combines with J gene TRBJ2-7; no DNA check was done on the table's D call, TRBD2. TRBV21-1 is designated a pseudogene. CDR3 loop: CASSNSRASGTRYEQYF. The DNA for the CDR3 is TGTGCCAGCAGCAACTCCCGAGCTAGCGGGACTAGGTACGAGCAGTACTTC.